This is a list of T cell receptor beta chains from one sample in a study of blood T cell repertoires in COVID-19. Assay: immunoSEQ multiplex PCR; the TCRdb copy retains only in-frame clones and omits some. The sample yields 230,000 or so clones, around 90% seen once. The sequencing input was peripheral blood. These receptor sequences come from a woman aged 55-70 years with COVID-19, enrolled during active disease. CDR3s include the opening cysteine and the closing phenylalanine or tryptophan. Each record gives: V gene, D gene, J gene, clone size, CDR3 DNA, CDR3 protein. D genes are given only for firm matches. Only part of the rows carry a size: once, few, many, or a class if the clone is expanded.

TRBV9,TRBD1,TRBJ1-1,NA,TGTGCCAGCAGCTCGCGGACAGGGGGTAACACTGAAGCTTTCTTT,CASSSRTGGNTEAFF
TRBV2,TRBD1,TRBJ1-4,few,TGTGCCAACCTCGACAGGGATAATGAAAAACTGTTTTTT,CANLDRDNEKLFF
TRBV5-1,NA,TRBJ2-3,NA,TGCGCCAGCAGCTTGGGCGGGGTGACAGATACGCAGTATTTT,CASSLGGVTDTQYF
TRBV4-3,NA,TRBJ1-1,NA,TGCGCCAGCAGCCGCTTAGGGGCCAACACTGAAGCTTTCTTT,CASSRLGANTEAFF
TRBV5-1,TRBD1,TRBJ1-1,NA,TGCGCCAGCAGCTTTACGGGACAGGGAAACACTGAAGCTTTCTTT,CASSFTGQGNTEAFF
TRBV12-5,NA,TRBJ1-2,NA,TGTGCTAGTGGTCCTGACAGGTTTTACGGTGGCTACACCTTC,CASGPDRFYGGYTF
TRBV6-6,TRBD1,TRBJ2-5,once,TGTGCCAGCAGTAGACAGGGGGTGTGGGAGACCCAGTACTTC,CASSRQGVWETQYF
TRBV27,TRBD1,TRBJ1-1,once,TGTGCCAGCAGTTTAGGACAGGGGGAGACTGAAGCTTTCTTT,CASSLGQGETEAFF
TRBV5-8,TRBD1,TRBJ1-1,NA,TGTGCCAGCAGCTTCGACAGGGGTGGGACTGAAGCTTTCTTT,CASSFDRGGTEAFF
TRBV5-1,TRBD1,TRBJ1-1,NA,TGCGCCAGCAGCTTTTACCGTGGGACAGGGGGATCCGACACTGAAGCTTTCTTT,CASSFYRGTGGSDTEAFF
TRBV11-3,TRBD1,TRBJ2-2,few,TGTGCCAGCAGCCCACGGACAGGGGGCAGAGGCGGGGAGCTGTTTTTT,CASSPRTGGRGGELFF
TRBV6-1,TRBD1,TRBJ2-1,NA,TGTGCCAGCAGTGAAAGAACAGGGGGTTCGTACAATGAGCAGTTCTTC,CASSERTGGSYNEQFF
TRBV12-5,TRBD1,TRBJ2-7,NA,TGTGCTAGTGGTTTGTCTGCGGGACAGGCCAACTACGAGCAGTACTTC,CASGLSAGQANYEQYF
TRBV19,NA,TRBJ1-1,NA,TGTGCCAGTAGTATTTTTGGGCAGGGTGACACTGAAGCTTTCTTT,CASSIFGQGDTEAFF
TRBV7-9,NA,TRBJ1-4,NA,TGTGCCAGCAGGCAAGGGAGCTCGGATGAAAAACTGTTTTTT,CASRQGSSDEKLFF
TRBV9,TRBD1,TRBJ1-1,NA,TGTGCCAGCAGCGTAGCGGGGACAGGGGGGACTGAAGCTTTCTTT,CASSVAGTGGTEAFF
TRBV5-1,TRBD1,TRBJ1-1,NA,TGCGCCAGCAGTTATGACAGGGCAGATGAAGCTTTCTTT,CASSYDRADEAFF
TRBV5-6,TRBD1,TRBJ1-6,NA,TGTGCCAGCAGCTTCGGGACAGGGAGTTATAATTCACCCCTCCACTTT,CASSFGTGSYNSPLHF
TRBV7-3,TRBD1,TRBJ1-2,once,TGTGCCAGCAGCTTAGAGGGACAGACTAACTATGGCTACACCTTC,CASSLEGQTNYGYTF
TRBV2,NA,TRBJ1-1,NA,TGTGCCAGCAGTGAGGACAGAGAAGCTTTCTTT,CASSEDREAFF
TRBV5-1,NA,TRBJ1-6,NA,TGCGCCAGCAGCTTAATTGCAACGTGGACAGCGAATAATTCACCCCTCCACTTT,CASSLIATWTANNSPLHF
TRBV18,NA,TRBJ1-6,NA,TGTGCCAGCTCTCCACCCGCGGGGGGCGATAATTCACCCCTCCACTTT,CASSPPAGGDNSPLHF
TRBV7-2,TRBD1,TRBJ1-2,NA,TGTGCCAGCAGCCCAGGACAGGGGGCGCGTTATGGCTACACCTTC,CASSPGQGARYGYTF
TRBV7-2,TRBD2,TRBJ2-7,NA,TGTGCCAGTCAACCCAGCGGGGGGCTCTCCTACGAGCAGTACTTC,CASQPSGGLSYEQYF
TRBV6-2/TRBV6-3,NA,TRBJ1-5,NA,TGTGCCAGCAGTTATCTCAGGCAGAGCAATCAGCCCCAGCATTTT,CASSYLRQSNQPQHF
TRBV6-1,NA,TRBJ1-4,NA,TGTGCCAGCAGTGAAGCGCCTAGAACCGCTCCCGGTGAAAAACTGTTTTTT,CASSEAPRTAPGEKLFF
TRBV5-1,NA,TRBJ2-1,NA,TGCGCCAGCAGCTTGGCGAGGACTTCCTACAATGAGCAGTTCTTC,CASSLARTSYNEQFF
TRBV19,NA,TRBJ1-6,NA,TGTGCCAGTAGTATTAGGACAGCCAATAATTCACCCCTCCACTTT,CASSIRTANNSPLHF
TRBV7-7,TRBD1,TRBJ2-1,NA,TGTGCCAGCAGCTCAGACAGGGGGACCTACAATGAGCAGTTCTTC,CASSSDRGTYNEQFF
TRBV6-4,NA,TRBJ2-1,NA,TGTGCCAGCAGTTCCTCCTGGGGCGTGGGCTACAATGAGCAGTTCTTC,CASSSSWGVGYNEQFF
TRBV7-2,NA,TRBJ1-2,NA,TGTGCCAGCAGCTTATTAACAGGAACTTTACTCTATGGCTACACCTTC,CASSLLTGTLLYGYTF
TRBV30,NA,TRBJ2-1,NA,TGTGCCTGGAGTGTAGGGAGGTCCTACAATGAGCAGTTCTTC,CAWSVGRSYNEQFF
TRBV3-1/TRBV3-2,TRBD1,TRBJ1-1,NA,TGTGCCAGCACGGCAGGGGGCGGCACTGAAGCTTTCTTT,CASTAGGGTEAFF
TRBV19,TRBD1,TRBJ1-6,NA,TGTGCCAGTAGTGGCGGGACAGGACGATCACCCCTCCACTTT,CASSGGTGRSPLHF
TRBV7-2,NA,TRBJ1-1,once,TGTGCCAGCAGCTTACGGGGTATGAACACTGAAGCTTTCTTT,CASSLRGMNTEAFF
TRBV5-6,NA,TRBJ2-7,few,TGTGCCAGCAGCCGGGACTCCACGTCCGAGCAGTACTTC,CASSRDSTSEQYF
TRBV6-5,NA,TRBJ1-2,NA,TGTGCCAGCAGGCTGCCGACGGGCGGGGCTGGCTACACCTTC,CASRLPTGGAGYTF
TRBV30,TRBD2,TRBJ2-5,NA,TGTGCCTGGAAGAAGCGGGGGGGCTTGCAAGAGACCCAGTACTTC,CAWKKRGGLQETQYF
TRBV19,TRBD1,TRBJ1-2,few,TGTGCCAGTAGTGCCGACAGGGGAGTCTACACCTTC,CASSADRGVYTF
TRBV9,NA,TRBJ2-7,once,TGTGCCAGCAGCTCAGACGGAGGCTACGAGCAGTACTTC,CASSSDGGYEQYF
TRBV20-1,TRBD1,TRBJ1-6,NA,TGCAGTGCTAGTGCGACAGGGGCCATCGGATCACCCCTCCACTTT,CSASATGAIGSPLHF
TRBV15,NA,TRBJ2-2,NA,TGTGCCACCAGCAGGGACATCTCCACCGGGGAGCTGTTTTTT,CATSRDISTGELFF
TRBV7-9,TRBD1,TRBJ1-4,NA,TGTGCCAGCAGCCTAAACCTCCGGGACAGGGGGGCTAATGAAAAACTGTTTTTT,CASSLNLRDRGANEKLFF
TRBV9,NA,TRBJ1-3,NA,TGTGCCAGCAGCGCATACTCAAGCTCTGGAAACACCATATATTTT,CASSAYSSSGNTIYF
TRBV5-1,TRBD1,TRBJ2-3,NA,TGCGCCAGCAGCCAGGGGGACAGGCGGGCGGGAGATACGCAGTATTTT,CASSQGDRRAGDTQYF
TRBV2,NA,TRBJ2-3,NA,TGTGCCAGCAGTGAACAGCGGGTCACAGATACGCAGTATTTT,CASSEQRVTDTQYF
TRBV7-3,TRBD1,TRBJ1-6,NA,TGTGCCAGCAGCTCGGGTTACAGGGGGCGCGGTTCACCCCTCCACTTT,CASSSGYRGRGSPLHF
TRBV4-3,TRBD1,TRBJ1-4,NA,TGCGCCAGCAGCCGCTACAGGGGGGCGACTAATGAAAAACTGTTTTTT,CASSRYRGATNEKLFF
TRBV5-1,NA,TRBJ2-7,NA,TGCGCCAGCAGCTCTTCCAGGTCCTCCTACGAGCAGTACTTC,CASSSSRSSYEQYF
TRBV29-1,TRBD1,TRBJ1-1,NA,TGCAGCGTTGCTTACGGGACAGGGGGCACTGAAGCTTTCTTT,CSVAYGTGGTEAFF
TRBV9,NA,TRBJ1-2,NA,TGTGCCAGCAGCCCGCAACCAAATAGACAGTCTAACTATGGCTACACCTTC,CASSPQPNRQSNYGYTF
TRBV4-2,NA,TRBJ2-5,NA,TGTGCCAGCAGCCAAGTATCCGTGGAGACCCAGTACTTC,CASSQVSVETQYF
TRBV4-2,NA,TRBJ1-6,NA,TGTGCCAGCAGCCAAGATTGGGAGGGTACCTCCTATAATTCACCCCTCCACTTT,CASSQDWEGTSYNSPLHF
TRBV11-2,NA,TRBJ1-2,NA,TGTGCCAGCAGCTCCCGCTCAGGGCCCTCGGGCTACACCTTC,CASSSRSGPSGYTF
TRBV7-8,NA,TRBJ2-1,NA,TGTGCCAGCAGCTCAAAGACTAGGGGCTCCTACAATGAGCAGTTCTTC,CASSSKTRGSYNEQFF
TRBV19,TRBD1,TRBJ1-2,NA,TGTGCCAGTAGGCGAACTCCCGGGACAGGAGGTGACTATGGCTACACCTTC,CASRRTPGTGGDYGYTF
TRBV5-1,TRBD2,TRBJ2-2,NA,TGCGCCAGCAGCCGGGAGGACGTTACAAACACCGGGGAGCTGTTTTTT,CASSREDVTNTGELFF
TRBV4-2,TRBD1,TRBJ1-2,once,TGTGCCAGCAGCCAAGAACCTCAGGGGGAAGGCTATGGCTACACCTTC,CASSQEPQGEGYGYTF
TRBV7-2,TRBD1,TRBJ1-2,NA,TGTGCCAGCAGCTTCGGGACAGGGGTAGAGTCTGGCTACACCTTC,CASSFGTGVESGYTF